The 9 T cell receptor beta chains below come from one sample, sequenced in a study of read filtering for tumor transcriptome and immune sequencing. This library used roughly 0.4 ug RNA and molecular barcoded adaptors spanning alpha/delta and beta/gamma chains. TCRdb processed the reads anew with MiXCR; each CDR3 protein has one entry. The sample holds 60,000 to 80,000 distinct CDR3 sequences, around 13% seen once. Material for sequencing was a population of CD138-negative cells sorted from bone marrow. These receptors were taken from a donor aged 40 or older with multiple myeloma.

This clonotype appeared many times. The chain joins TRBV18 to TRBJ2-5; TRBD1 matches at 7 bases. Germline CDR1 reads KGHSH; CDR2 reads LQKENI. Losses at the gene ends were 2 bases for V and 4 bases for J; bases not matched to a gene: 16. The CDR3 is 18 residues long. The CDR3 is CASSPVRGGASSPETQYF. The DNA for the CDR3 is TGTGCCAGCTCACCAGTGAGAGGGGGCGCCTCCTCCCCAGAGACCCAGTACTTC.

The rearrangement joins TRBV20-1 to TRBJ2-1; TRBD2 aligns across 13 bases. Germline V gene data show CDR1 as DFQATT and CDR2 as SNEGSKA (reference sequence). V dropped 3 bases and J dropped 5; count of bases not matched to a gene: 1. The length of the CDR3 is 14 residues. CDR3 loop: CSARGLAGHNEQFF. For the CDR3, the DNA is TGCAGTGCTAGGGGACTAGCGGGGCACAATGAGCAGTTCTTC.

This clonotype came up many times. This sequence joins TRBV6-6 and TRBJ2-7; D unclear. The CDR3 runs 11 residues. Germline CDR1 reads MNHNY; CDR2 reads SVGAGI (reference sequence). V shed 6 bases and J shed 2 bases, with 5 bases lying between them. CDR3 in DNA: TGTGCCAGCAGATTAACCTACGAGCAGTACTTC. Translated, it gives CASRLTYEQYF.

This clonotype has a count of ten or more. This sequence joins TRBV29-1 and TRBJ1-1, with D possibly being TRBD1 (5 bases). In germline, CDR1 is SQVTM, CDR2 ANQGSEA. The CDR3 runs 13 residues. Trimming pared 1 base from V and 1 base from J, leaving 7 bases between. This CDR3 is CSVEGGSNTEAFF. The DNA of the CDR3 is TGCAGCGTTGAAGGGGGGTCGAACACTGAAGCTTTCTTT.

This chain uses TRBV7-2 with TRBJ1-1, with D tentatively TRBD1 (5 bases). Germline CDR1 reads SGHTA; CDR2 reads FQGNSA. CDR3 length equals 15 residues. The V end was cut by 3 bases, the J end by 3 bases, with 14 bases between. CDR3 region: CASSFSSRVDTEAFF. In DNA, the CDR3 is TGTGCCAGCAGCTTTAGTTCCAGGGTGGACACTGAAGCTTTCTTT.

This clonotype came up a few times. The chain joins TRBV7-2 to TRBJ2-1, with TRBD2 matching over 9 bases. V was pared by 3 bases and J by 7 bases, with 4 bases of the junction left unmatched. The CDR3 is 14 residues long. CDR1 and CDR2 from the germline V gene are SGHTA and FQGNSA. As DNA, the CDR3 is TGTGCCAGCAGCTTCCTAGCGGGAACTAATGAGCAGTTCTTC. It yields the protein CASSFLAGTNEQFF. Together with reference TRBV7-2 and TRBJ2-1, the CDR3 gives the full variable domain: GAGVSQSPSNKVTEKGKDVELRCDPISGHTALYWYRQSLGQGLEFLIYFQGNSAPDKSGLPSDRFSAERTGGSVSTLTIQRTQQEDSAVYLCASSFLAGTNEQFFGPGTRLTVL.

This clonotype was observed at least ten times. The J gene is TRBJ2-3, the V gene TRBV12-3 or TRBV12-4; 11 bases are a match to TRBD2. CDR3 size: 14 residues. V was clipped by 7 bases and J by 4 bases; unmatched bases: 4. As DNA, the CDR3 is TGTGCCAGCAAGACTAGCGGGACCTCAGATACGCAGTATTTT. Translated, it gives CASKTSGTSDTQYF.

Many counts were recorded for this clonotype. J is TRBJ2-6 and V is TRBV7-2, with a tentative D call TRBD1 (5 bases). CDR1 and CDR2 (germline): SGHTA, FQGNSA. With 5 bases removed from V and 0 bases from J, the gap between germline ends came to 8 bases. This CDR3 region has 15 residues. The CDR3 nucleotides read TGTGCCAGCAGCCTAGACAGCTCTGGGGCCAACGTCCTGACTTTC. Its protein is CASSLDSSGANVLTF. The complete variable domain, with remaining parts taken from reference TRBV7-2 and TRBJ2-6, reads GAGVSQSPSNKVTEKGKDVELRCDPISGHTALYWYRQSLGQGLEFLIYFQGNSAPDKSGLPSDRFSAERTGGSVSTLTIQRTQQEDSAVYLCASSLDSSGANVLTFGAGSRLTVL.

The chain uses TRBV5-4 and TRBJ2-1; D uncertain. CDR1 and CDR2 (germline): SGHNT, YYREEE (reference sequence). This CDR3 is 14 amino acids long. V lost 3 bases, J lost 4 bases, and 11 bases lay in between. CDR3 protein: CASSSPSVYNEQFF. In DNA form, the CDR3 reads TGTGCCAGCAGCTCCCCCAGTGTTTACAATGAGCAGTTCTTC.